Below, 27 T cell receptor beta chains from the same sample are listed, as sequenced in a study of long-term antiretroviral therapy in people with HIV. The assay used was immunoSEQ (version v3.0), run at survey level. Sequencing was performed with immunoSEQ multiplex PCR; in TCRdb, only in-frame clones are kept and a portion is missing. In the table there are over 40,000 clones, about 94% of which are singletons. This material consisted of unsorted PBMCs, taken about 9.1 years after starting antiretroviral therapy. The receptor set was obtained from a man aged 25-45 years with HIV.

The chain carries TRBV5-8 and TRBJ1-2, with unresolved D. Germline CDR1 is SGHTS and CDR2 is YDEGEE. The CDR3 totals 14 residues. V lost 0 bases, J lost 5 bases, and 11 bases lay in between. CDR3 bases: TGTGCCAGCAGCTTGGAGGCGACGAGTTATGGCTACACCTTC. The encoded protein is CASSLEATSYGYTF.

This sequence joins TRBV15 and TRBJ2-1; either TRBD1 or TRBD2 may supply D (6 bases each). Germline lookup yields CDR1 LNHNV and CDR2 YYDKDF (reference sequence). The CDR3 totals 15 residues. V lost 3 bases and J lost 3, with 12 bases in between. CDR3 DNA: TGTGCCACCAGCAGTAGGGGGGATGGCTACAATGAGCAGTTCTTC. Protein product: CATSSRGDGYNEQFF.

The chain joins TRBV2 to TRBJ1-1; 10 positions match TRBD1. With 7 bases clipped from V and 7 bases from J, the junction kept 18 bases outside the gene matches. The CDR3 consists of 17 residues. Germline V gives CDR1 SNHLY, CDR2 FYNNEI. The CDR3 loop reads CASNILSPGQGVSEAFF. In nucleotides, the CDR3 is TGTGCCAGCAATATTCTGTCCCCAGGACAGGGGGTAAGTGAAGCTTTCTTT.

The chain joins TRBV5-8 to TRBJ1-5; no firm D call. The germline gives CDR1 SGHTS, CDR2 YDEGEE. The CDR3 consists of 11 residues. V was trimmed by 2 bases and J by 7 bases, leaving 4 bases between them. The CDR3 DNA follows: TGTGCCAGCAGCTTAGGACAGCCCCAGCATTTT. This sequence encodes CASSLGQPQHF.

Only a few counts were recorded for this clone. The V and J genes are TRBV7-9 and TRBJ2-7, with a possible D match to TRBD1 (6 bases). V was cut by 7 bases and J by 0 bases, with 16 bases left in between. The V gene's germline CDR1 is SEHNR and CDR2 FQNEAQ (reference sequence). CDR3 length: 15 residues. DNA of the CDR3: TGTGCCAGCACCTCACTCCGGGACACCTCCTACGAGCAGTACTTC. Translation gives CASTSLRDTSYEQYF.

The chain carries TRBV18 and TRBJ2-7; possibly TRBD1 or TRBD2 for D (6 bases each). The germline CDR1 and CDR2 sequences are KGHSH and LQKENI. CDR3 size: 16 residues. V lost 1 base and J lost 1, with 14 bases in between. CDR3 nucleotide sequence: TGTGCCAGCTCACCACTCCTGACAGGAGGGTCCTACGAGCAGTACTTC. Translated, it gives CASSPLLTGGSYEQYF.

The chain links TRBV6-5 to TRBJ2-3, with 9 bases lining up with TRBD2. The V gene's germline CDR1 is MNHEY and CDR2 SVGAGI. V gave up 8 bases and J gave up 2 bases; unmatched junction bases: 5. The CDR3 extends over 14 amino acids. The CDR3 reads CASAVAGATDTQYF. The CDR3 DNA sequence: TGTGCCAGCGCCGTAGCGGGAGCCACAGATACGCAGTATTTT.

In this sample, this clone turned up once. The chain has TRBV6-4 and TRBJ1-4; D not certain. CDR3 length: 15 residues. V lost 1 base and J lost 6, with 12 bases in between. Germline V lookup: CDR1 MRHNA, CDR2 SNTAGT. Here the CDR3 reads CASSDFTRGDEKLFF. In nucleotides, the CDR3 is TGTGCCAGCAGTGACTTTACCCGGGGTGATGAAAAACTGTTTTTT.

This chain links TRBV21-1 with TRBJ2-3; TRBD1 is the table's D call and was not checked against the DNA. TRBV21-1 is termed a pseudogene. The CDR3 consists of 16 residues. The CDR3 loop is CASSSQELPSTDTQYF. Here the CDR3 DNA reads TGTGCCAGCAGCTCACAGGAATTACCTAGCACAGATACGCAGTATTTT.

The chain combines TRBV4-1 with TRBJ1-2, with D possibly TRBD1 on 5 matching bases. Per the germline V gene, CDR1 is MGHRA and CDR2 is YSYEKL. The germline V and J ends were trimmed by 2 bases and 5 bases, with 15 bases remaining between them. The length of the CDR3 is 15 residues. CDR3 in amino acids: CASSQSGTDLYGYTF. CDR3 in DNA: TGCGCCAGCAGCCAATCCGGGACGGACTTATATGGCTACACCTTC.

The chain combines TRBV4-1 with TRBJ2-1; 9 positions agree with TRBD2. The CDR3 covers 17 residues. Germline V gene data show CDR1 as MGHRA and CDR2 as YSYEKL. Losses at the gene ends were 1 base for V and 6 bases for J; bases not matched to a gene: 10. DNA for the CDR3: TGCGCCAGCAGCCAAGGCCCCCGGGGCGGGGGGGGCAATGAGCAGTTCTTC. Translating gives CASSQGPRGGGGNEQFF.

This rearrangement joins TRBV5-1 to TRBJ1-1; D gene ambiguous. CDR1 is SGHRS and CDR2 is YFSETQ in the germline V gene. CDR3 length: 14 residues. Deletions cut 2 bases from V and 7 bases from J, with 15 bases between. CDR3 sequence (DNA): TGCGCCAGCAGCTTTCTTGGGTGGGATGATGAAGCTTTCTTT. This translates into CASSFLGWDDEAFF.

CDR3: CASSQATGTSATQHF. Written as DNA, the CDR3 is TGTGCCAGCAGTCAAGCTACAGGGACATCAGCGACCCAGCATTTT. V gene TRBV6-6 combines with J gene TRBJ1-5, with D possibly being TRBD1 (6 bases). From germline, CDR1 is MNHNY and CDR2 SVGAGI (reference sequence). V lost 5 bases to trimming and J lost 11 bases, with 22 bases between them. The CDR3 covers 15 residues.

The chain has TRBV25-1 and TRBJ2-7; TRBD2 matches 11 bases. The J segment lost 3 bases and the V segment lost 6 bases, leaving 7 bases of the junction unmatched. Germline V CDR1 and CDR2: MGHDK, SYGVNS. CDR3 size: 15 residues. CDR3 loop: CASSPSGGKRYEQYF. The CDR3 coding sequence is TGTGCCAGCAGCCCTAGCGGGGGGAAACGCTACGAGCAGTACTTC.

As concerns this clone: Sequence at one end of the junction differs from germline and may be a read error. The chain combines TRBV7-7 with TRBJ2-3, with 10 bases matching TRBD2. There are 14 residues in the CDR3. Germline loops: CDR1 SSHAT, CDR2 FNYEAQ (reference sequence). CDR3 nucleotides: TGTGCTAGCAGCTTAGGGACTAGCGCAGATACGCAGTATTTT. It is translated as CASSLGTSADTQYF.

The chain links TRBV27 to TRBJ1-6; D not resolved. The ends were cut back, 0 bases at V and 14 bases at J, with 14 bases in the middle. The CDR3 runs 14 residues. Germline CDR1 reads MNHEY; CDR2 reads SMNVEV (reference sequence). Here the CDR3 DNA reads TGTGCCAGCAGTTTATCAACAGAAATTCTATCCCTCCACTTT. This translates into CASSLSTEILSLHF.

This clone was counted once. The gene calls are TRBV2 and TRBJ1-3, with 7 nucleotides matching TRBD1. Per germline, CDR1 SNHLY and CDR2 FYNNEI. V shed 6 bases, J shed 3 bases, and the junction held 8 bases outside the gene matches. The CDR3 loop spans 15 amino acids. Here the CDR3 DNA reads TGTGCCAGCAGCCAACAGGGGAGCGTTGGAAACACCATATATTTT. This codes for CASSQQGSVGNTIYF. Full variable domain (remainder filled in from reference TRBV2 and TRBJ1-3): EPEVTQTPSHQVTQMGQEVILRCVPISNHLYFYWYRQILGQKVEFLVSFYNNEISEKSEIFDDQFSVERPDGSNFTLKIRSTKLEDSAMYFCASSQQGSVGNTIYFGEGSWLTVV.

This rearrangement joins TRBV6-6 to TRBJ1-2; 8 bases map to TRBD1. This CDR3 region has 13 residues. Germline loops: CDR1 MNHNY, CDR2 SVGAGI (reference sequence). V lost 5 bases and J lost 8; bases outside the gene matches: 7. Here the CDR3 reads CASSPRTGPGYTF. The CDR3 bases are TGTGCCAGCAGTCCTAGGACAGGGCCAGGCTACACCTTC.

The chain recombines TRBV27 with TRBJ1-2; D is perhaps TRBD1 (5 bases). CDR3 size: 13 residues. The V end lost 6 bases, the J end lost 2 bases, and 10 bases lay between the germline ends. Germline V gene lookup returns CDR1 MNHEY and CDR2 SMNVEV (reference sequence). CDR3 in DNA: TGTGCCAGCAGCTTGGGGGTGAACTATGGCTACACCTTC. Encoded protein: CASSLGVNYGYTF.

This chain joins TRBV7-6 and TRBJ1-2; no clear D gene. Germline V gene data show CDR1 as SGHVS and CDR2 as FNYEAQ. This CDR3 comprises 18 residues. V was cut by 1 base and J by 8 bases, with 26 bases left in between. CDR3 in DNA: TGTGCCAGCAGCTTAGGCCCGAACTTCCTACCGGGGTCAAAAGGCTACACCTTC. As protein: CASSLGPNFLPGSKGYTF.

CDR3 loop: CASSQTGTGTYEQYF. CDR3 DNA: TGTGCCAGCAGTCAAACCGGGACAGGGACCTACGAGCAGTACTTC. V usage is TRBV6-6 and J usage is TRBJ2-7, with TRBD1 matching over 9 bases. The trim removed 5 bases at V and 2 bases at J, leaving 7 bases unmatched. This CDR3 contains 15 residues. Germline V gene data show CDR1 as MNHNY and CDR2 as SVGAGI (reference sequence).

The V and J genes are TRBV28 and TRBJ1-5; 7 positions match TRBD1. V was clipped by 2 bases and J by 4 bases; unmatched bases: 5. This CDR3 comprises 15 residues. Germline CDR1 MDHEN, CDR2 SYDVKM. The CDR3 bases are TGTGCCAGCAGTTTACCACAGGGGCTTAATCAGCCCCAGCATTTT. Encoded protein: CASSLPQGLNQPQHF.

The chain uses TRBV11-2 and TRBJ1-1, with D possibly TRBD1 on 5 matching bases. V shed 5 bases and J shed 1 base, with 14 bases lying between them. The CDR3 runs 15 residues. Germline CDR1 SGHAT, CDR2 FQNNGV. CDR3 sequence: CASSAHWGRNTEAFF. CDR3 bases: TGTGCCAGCAGCGCCCATTGGGGCCGGAACACTGAAGCTTTCTTT.

The genes are TRBV9 and TRBJ1-6, with 7 nucleotides matching TRBD1. The CDR3 spans 14 residues. The germline gives CDR1 SGDLS, CDR2 YYNGEE. V was clipped by 6 bases and J by 5 bases; unmatched bases: 5. The CDR3 nucleotides read TGTGCCAGCACCCAGGGACAGAATAATTCACCCCTCCACTTT. Protein: CASTQGQNNSPLHF. Full variable domain (rest looked up from reference TRBV9 and TRBJ1-6): DSGVTQTPKHLITATGQRVTLRCSPRSGDLSVYWYQQSLDQGLQFLIQYYNGEERAKGNILERFSAQQFPDLHSELNLSSLELGDSALYFCASTQGQNNSPLHFGNGTRLTVT.

V usage is TRBV10-3 and J usage is TRBJ2-3; a weak D match, TRBD2 (5 bases). The germline V gene encodes CDR1 ENHRY and CDR2 SYGVKD. The length of the CDR3 is 16 residues. With 0 bases removed from V and 2 bases from J, the gap between germline ends came to 12 bases. In DNA form, the CDR3 reads TGTGCCATCAGTGAGTCGAAAGGACGGGACACAGATACGCAGTATTTT. It is translated as CAISESKGRDTDTQYF.

The gene calls are TRBV20-1 and TRBJ1-2; TRBD1 might be the D (6 bases). This CDR3 comprises 11 residues. CDR1 is DFQATT and CDR2 is SNEGSKA in the germline V gene (reference sequence). Trimming stripped 7 bases from V and 8 bases from J, with 14 bases between. The CDR3 DNA reads TGCAGTGGTCCGCAGGGGAGAGGCTACACCTTC. Protein product: CSGPQGRGYTF.

The chain joins TRBV7-2 to TRBJ1-1; 7 bases line up with TRBD1. The V segment lost 1 base and the J segment 8 bases; nucleotides outside the gene matches: 7. Germline V CDR1 and CDR2: SGHTA, FQGNSA. This CDR3 has 14 residues. The CDR3 coding sequence is TGTGCCAGCAGCTTAGGGCGGACAGGCAACGAAGCTTTCTTT. Its translation: CASSLGRTGNEAFF. Full variable domain (outside the CDR3, taken from reference TRBV7-2 and TRBJ1-1): GAGVSQSPSNKVTEKGKDVELRCDPISGHTALYWYRQSLGQGLEFLIYFQGNSAPDKSGLPSDRFSAERTGGSVSTLTIQRTQQEDSAVYLCASSLGRTGNEAFFGQGTRLTVV.